The 22 T cell receptor beta chains presented below share a single source sample, sequenced in a study of a mutant IDH1 vaccine in newly diagnosed glioma. TCRdb's copy holds only in-frame clones and misses some; the assay was immunoSEQ multiplex PCR. This table has tens of thousands of clones, 81% appearing once. These receptors lack a known antigen. As for time point: week 35, safety follow-up. In the vaccine, a single dose held 300 ug of the mutant IDH1 20-mer peptide, along with topical imiquimod. Sample: PBMCs, taken from a glioma patient whose treatment included an IDH1 peptide vaccine. The source of these receptors is a woman aged 40 to 50 with glioma. Some clones in this sample may be carry-over from other donors' samples.

This clone appeared a few times. V gene TRBV5-1 combines with J gene TRBJ2-7; no clear D. CDR3 length: 18 amino acids. Trimming cost V 3 bases and J 2 bases, with 24 bases left between them. Germline CDR1 is SGHRS and CDR2 is YFSETQ. The CDR3 DNA reads as TGCGCCAGCAGCTACTCTCGGGTTTGGGGTGCCCTCACCTACGAGCAGTACTTC. Translated: CASSYSRVWGALTYEQYF.

The V and J genes are TRBV19 and TRBJ2-3; 7 bases are a match to TRBD2. This CDR3 is built from 14 residues. V lost 10 bases to trimming and J lost 4 bases; unmatched junction nucleotides: 11. Germline loops: CDR1 LNHDA, CDR2 SQIVND (reference sequence). The CDR3 DNA reads TGTGCCACCTTTAGTGGGAGGGCCGCAGATACGCAGTATTTT. Its protein is CATFSGRAADTQYF.

The CDR3 reads CASRQGHYEQYF. The DNA of the CDR3 is TGTGCCAGCCGCCAGGGGCACTACGAGCAGTACTTC. The chain employs TRBV13 and TRBJ2-7; TRBD1 is a possible D gene (6 bases). Germline values: CDR1 PRHDT, CDR2 FYEKMQ (reference sequence). The CDR3 is made up of 12 amino acids. The germline V and J ends were trimmed by 8 bases and 3 bases, with 11 bases remaining between them.

The J gene is TRBJ2-1, the V gene TRBV4-2; D not certain. CDR1 is LGHNA, CDR2 YNFKEQ, per germline. Trimming left V 0 bases short and J 1 base short, with 10 bases between. This CDR3 spans 16 amino acids. The CDR3 nucleotides read TGTGCCAGCAGCCAAGAGGGCGCTGCTTCCTACAATGAGCAGTTCTTC. Its protein is CASSQEGAASYNEQFF.

The chain is built from TRBV27 and TRBJ1-2, with a possible D match to TRBD1 (5 bases). Germline V gives CDR1 MNHEY, CDR2 SMNVEV (reference sequence). The CDR3 totals 13 residues. V shed 2 bases and J shed 1 base, with 5 bases lying between them. CDR3 region: CASSLGGNYGYTF. The CDR3, as DNA: TGTGCCAGCAGTTTAGGGGGTAACTATGGCTACACCTTC.

The chain is built from TRBV6-5 and TRBJ2-7; either TRBD1 or TRBD2 may supply D (5 bases each). The CDR3 loop spans 11 amino acids. Germline lookup yields CDR1 MNHEY and CDR2 SVGAGI. The V end was cut by 3 bases, the J end by 6 bases, with 6 bases between. The CDR3 nucleotides read TGTGCCAGCAGTTATGGGGGCGAGCAGTACTTC. It yields the protein CASSYGGEQYF.

This chain joins TRBV7-3 and TRBJ2-7; the match to TRBD2 covers 10 bases. The germline CDR1 and CDR2 sequences are SGHTA and FQGTGA. The CDR3 is made up of 14 amino acids. The trim removed 5 bases at V and 0 bases at J, leaving 1 base unmatched. CDR3 loop: CASSPSGSSYEQYF. CDR3 DNA sequence: TGTGCCAGCAGCCCTAGCGGGAGCTCCTACGAGCAGTACTTC.

The V gene is TRBV5-4, the J gene TRBJ2-1; 13 bases match TRBD2. Germline V gives CDR1 SGHNT, CDR2 YYREEE (reference sequence). The length of the CDR3 is 17 residues. Trimming removed 3 bases from V and 6 bases from J; junction bases left unmatched: 9. The CDR3 DNA reads TGTGCCAGCAGCTCGAAGCCTCGGACTAGCGGGAGCAATGAGCAGTTCTTC. Translated, it gives CASSSKPRTSGSNEQFF.

The chain recombines TRBV9 with TRBJ1-4; D remains ambiguous. This CDR3 is 15 amino acids long. In germline, CDR1 is SGDLS, CDR2 YYNGEE. The V end was cut by 7 bases, the J end by 5 bases, with 18 bases between. The CDR3 loop is CASGPGQYRNEKLFF. CDR3 DNA sequence: TGTGCCAGCGGCCCCGGGCAGTATCGAAATGAAAAACTGTTTTTT.

This chain joins TRBV7-9 and TRBJ1-1; D gene ambiguous. Germline-derived CDR1 and CDR2 are SEHNR and FQNEAQ (reference sequence). V was shortened by 4 bases and J by 3 bases, with 12 bases between the two germline ends. The CDR3 covers 14 residues. This CDR3 reads CASSSDNGDTEAFF. CDR3 nucleotide sequence: TGTGCCAGCAGCTCCGACAACGGGGACACTGAAGCTTTCTTT.

This chain joins TRBV4-1 and TRBJ1-2, with D hard to call. Trimming removed 5 bases from V and 0 bases from J, with 13 bases in between. Germline V CDR1 and CDR2: MGHRA, YSYEKL. This CDR3 region has 15 residues. CDR3 nucleotide sequence: TGCGCCAGCAGCGAGCCGACGGCAGCTAACTATGGCTACACCTTC. It codes for CASSEPTAANYGYTF.

The rearrangement uses TRBV25-1 and TRBJ2-3; weak D call: TRBD1 (6 bases). Trimming took 10 bases from V and 4 from J, leaving 12 bases between them. This CDR3 spans 12 amino acids. From germline, CDR1 is MGHDK and CDR2 SYGVNS. The chain's CDR3 is CATRGVADTQYF. The CDR3 DNA follows: TGTGCCACCAGGGGTGTAGCAGATACGCAGTATTTT.

This CDR3 reads CASSLASGRAREQFF. CDR3 DNA sequence: TGTGCCAGCAGCTTGGCTAGCGGGAGGGCCAGGGAGCAGTTCTTC. This chain uses TRBV5-4 with TRBJ2-1, with 12 bases lining up with TRBD2. Per germline, CDR1 SGHNT and CDR2 YYREEE (reference sequence). CDR3 length equals 15 residues. V shed 0 bases, J shed 10 bases, and the junction held 5 bases outside the gene matches.

The chain employs TRBV7-2 and TRBJ2-3, with 11 bases lining up with TRBD2. This CDR3 is built from 16 residues. CDR1 is SGHTA and CDR2 is FQGNSA in the germline V gene. With 5 bases clipped from V and 4 bases from J, the junction kept 8 bases outside the gene matches. Here the CDR3 reads CASSQELAGASDTQYF. In DNA, the CDR3 is TGTGCCAGCAGCCAGGAACTAGCGGGAGCCTCAGATACGCAGTATTTT.

This rearrangement joins TRBV9 to TRBJ1-3, with D possibly TRBD1 on 6 matching bases. Trimming left V 4 bases short and J 0 bases short, with 14 bases between. This CDR3 is built from 16 residues. Germline V lookup: CDR1 SGDLS, CDR2 YYNGEE. The CDR3 coding sequence is TGTGCCAGCAGCCCCCGGACAGCGGACTCTGGAAACACCATATATTTT. It specifies CASSPRTADSGNTIYF. The entire variable domain, with the rest obtained from reference TRBV9 and TRBJ1-3, is as follows: DSGVTQTPKHLITATGQRVTLRCSPRSGDLSVYWYQQSLDQGLQFLIQYYNGEERAKGNILERFSAQQFPDLHSELNLSSLELGDSALYFCASSPRTADSGNTIYFGEGSWLTVV.

This chain connects TRBV4-3 to TRBJ1-1; D possibly corresponds to TRBD1 (6 bases). The CDR3 is 15 residues long. CDR1 is LGHNA and CDR2 is YSLEER in the germline V gene. V shed 0 bases and J shed 6 bases, with 14 bases lying between them. CDR3 bases: TGCGCCAGCAGCCAAGAGGAGGGGGGGTCCGCTGAAGCTTTCTTT. This translates into CASSQEEGGSAEAFF.

The chain is built from TRBV21-1 and TRBJ1-1; the D call of TRBD1 is as the table states it, not checked on the DNA. TRBV21-1 is designated a pseudogene. The CDR3 runs to 14 residues. This chain's CDR3 is CASKPWARITEAFF. CDR3 coding DNA: TGTGCCAGCAAGCCTTGGGCCCGGATCACTGAAGCTTTCTTT.

The chain is built from TRBV7-2 and TRBJ2-3; D might be TRBD2 (5 bases). Germline V lookup: CDR1 SGHTA, CDR2 FQGNSA. V was clipped by 4 bases and J by 4 bases, with 15 bases between them. CDR3 length equals 15 residues. CDR3 bases: TGTGCCAGCAGCTCCCTGGGAAGTAGCGCAGATACGCAGTATTTT. Its translation is CASSSLGSSADTQYF.

V gene TRBV9 combines with J gene TRBJ1-1; D is perhaps TRBD1 (5 bases). The CDR3 runs to 12 residues. CDR1 and CDR2 (germline): SGDLS, YYNGEE. Trimming pared 4 bases from V and 5 bases from J, leaving 9 bases between. CDR3 coding DNA: TGTGCCAGCAGCCAGGGTCTAACTGAAGCTTTCTTT. Its protein is CASSQGLTEAFF.

V is TRBV19 and J is TRBJ2-6; D unresolved. Trimming took 7 bases from V and 4 from J, leaving 5 bases between them. The length of the CDR3 is 12 residues. The germline CDR1 and CDR2 sequences are LNHDA and SQIVND (reference sequence). CDR3 residues: CASTTGANVLTF. The CDR3 nucleotides read TGTGCCAGTACTACAGGGGCCAACGTCCTGACTTTC.

The chain has TRBV6-1 and TRBJ1-2, with D possibly being TRBD1 (6 bases). This CDR3 has 15 residues. Germline-derived CDR1 and CDR2 are MNHNS and SASEGT. Between the trimmed V and J ends, which lost 1 base and 3 bases, there was a span of 12 bases. The CDR3 loop reads CASSEGQDVYYGYTF. The CDR3 region has the DNA TGTGCCAGCAGTGAAGGACAGGATGTGTACTATGGCTACACCTTC.

The chain is built from TRBV19 and TRBJ2-5; D might be TRBD2 (5 bases). V dropped 5 bases and J dropped 4 bases, with 17 bases sitting between them. This CDR3 is 15 amino acids long. Germline V gene lookup returns CDR1 LNHDA and CDR2 SQIVND (reference sequence). The CDR3 DNA reads TGTGCCAGTAGTTACTCCCGGACGGGGAGAGAGACCCAGTACTTC. This codes for CASSYSRTGRETQYF.